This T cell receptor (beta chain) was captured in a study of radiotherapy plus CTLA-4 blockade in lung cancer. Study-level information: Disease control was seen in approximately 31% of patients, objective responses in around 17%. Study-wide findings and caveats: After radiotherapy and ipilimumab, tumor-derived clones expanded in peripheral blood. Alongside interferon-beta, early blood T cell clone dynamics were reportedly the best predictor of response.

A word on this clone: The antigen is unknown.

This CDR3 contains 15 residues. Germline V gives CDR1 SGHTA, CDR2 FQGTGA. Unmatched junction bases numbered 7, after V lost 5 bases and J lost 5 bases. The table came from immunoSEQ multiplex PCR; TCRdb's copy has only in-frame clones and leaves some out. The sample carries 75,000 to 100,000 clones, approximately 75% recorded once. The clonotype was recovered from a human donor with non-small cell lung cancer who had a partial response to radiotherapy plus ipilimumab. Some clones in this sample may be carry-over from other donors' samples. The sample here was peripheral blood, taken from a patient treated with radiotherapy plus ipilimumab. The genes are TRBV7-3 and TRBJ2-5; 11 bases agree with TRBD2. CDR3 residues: CASSPLAGGWETQYF. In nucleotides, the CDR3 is TGTGCCAGCAGCCCCTTAGCGGGGGGGTGGGAGACCCAGTACTTC.